This T cell receptor beta chain was recovered during a study of T cell responses to AZD1222 COVID-19 vaccine. Study-wide background: Investigators merged groups given second doses at roughly 4 or roughly 12 weeks. Study findings and constraints: A reported finding is that nearly half of spike-specific TCRs target unmutated variant regions.

Notes on this clone: Antigen: not known.

This table comes from immunoSEQ multiplex PCR, and its TCRdb copy is limited to in-frame clones, with some not included. The sample contains some 160,000 clones, approximately 93% of which appear only once. The specimen comprised peripheral blood, sampled on day 0 of AZD1222 vaccination. The receptor's source is an adult in good health.

The CDR3 bases are TGTGCCTGGGGTTTCCCGGGAGCTTACGACAATGAGCAGTTCTTC. Protein sequence: CAWGFPGAYDNEQFF. The chain is built from TRBV30 and TRBJ2-1; weak D call: TRBD2 (6 bases). V shed 5 bases and J shed 5 bases, with 19 bases lying between them. The CDR3 consists of 15 residues. CDR1 and CDR2 (germline): GTSNPN, SVGIG (reference sequence).